These 16 T cell receptor beta chains share one sample of origin, sequenced in a study of cytomegalovirus exposure and HLA in healthy donors. Amplification used 60 Vbeta primers and 13 Jbeta primers. This table comes from immunoSEQ multiplex PCR, and its TCRdb copy is limited to in-frame clones, with some not included. The sample has 100,000 or so clones, 73% seen once. The sample consisted of PBMCs. These receptors all stem from a man aged 35-49 years in good health and CMV-seronegative.

The chain combines TRBV7-9 with TRBJ2-1, with 9 bases lining up with TRBD2. CDR1 SEHNR and CDR2 FQNEAQ come from the germline V gene (reference sequence). Unmatched junction bases numbered 9, after V lost 6 bases and J lost 6 bases. This CDR3 is built from 15 residues. CDR3 in amino acids: CASRTPGLATNEQFF. CDR3 DNA: TGTGCCAGCAGGACGCCGGGACTAGCAACCAATGAGCAGTTCTTC.

This chain uses TRBV6-1 with TRBJ2-3, with unresolved D. This CDR3 contains 15 residues. Trimming took 8 bases from V and 3 from J, leaving 18 bases between them. Germline CDR1 is MNHNS and CDR2 is SASEGT. The CDR3 spells CASFLRILETDTQYF. CDR3 sequence (DNA): TGTGCCAGCTTTTTACGGATCCTAGAGACAGATACGCAGTATTTT.

The rearrangement uses TRBV29-1 and TRBJ2-1, with TRBD2 matching 9 bases. The CDR3 is 15 residues long. Per the germline V gene, CDR1 is SQVTM and CDR2 is ANQGSEA. The trim removed 6 bases at V and 5 bases at J, leaving 11 bases unmatched. The CDR3 here is CSVAGGLAGHNEQFF. Here the CDR3 DNA reads TGCAGCGTCGCGGGAGGTCTAGCGGGGCACAATGAGCAGTTCTTC.

The chain recombines TRBV5-1 with TRBJ1-6, with D unresolved. This CDR3 is built from 15 residues. Trimming removed 4 bases at V and 9 bases at J, with 17 bases between. CDR1 and CDR2 from the germline V gene are SGHRS and YFSETQ. The CDR3 is CASSGDNGEGSPLHF. The CDR3 nucleotides read TGCGCCAGCAGCGGGGATAACGGAGAGGGTTCACCCCTCCACTTT.

This clone was detected only once. The rearrangement links TRBV10-3 to TRBJ1-5, with D maybe TRBD1 (5 bases). The germline V gene encodes CDR1 ENHRY and CDR2 SYGVKD. V lost 7 bases and J 4 bases, leaving 11 bases between the germline ends. CDR3 length equals 13 residues. The CDR3 sequence: CAIKDSINQPQHF. The CDR3 nucleotides read TGTGCCATCAAAGACAGTATAAATCAGCCCCAGCATTTT.

CDR3 DNA sequence: TGTGCCAGCAGTCCCCAAGGGGCGTTCTACAATGAGCAGTTCTTC. It encodes CASSPQGAFYNEQFF. The rearrangement links TRBV6-1 to TRBJ2-1; perhaps TRBD1 as D (5 bases). The germline gives CDR1 MNHNS, CDR2 SASEGT. This CDR3 is built from 15 residues. V lost 5 bases to trimming and J lost 3 bases, with 14 bases between them.

V gene TRBV11-2 combines with J gene TRBJ2-5; tentative D call: TRBD2 (6 bases). This CDR3 is built from 12 residues. Germline lookup yields CDR1 SGHAT and CDR2 FQNNGV. The V end was cut by 3 bases, the J end by 11 bases, with 13 bases between. The CDR3 loop is CASSLRDGGQYF. The CDR3 region has the DNA TGTGCCAGCAGCTTGAGAGATGGGGGGCAGTACTTC.

The chain is built from TRBV19 and TRBJ2-7, with D perhaps matching TRBD2 (6 bases). This CDR3 contains 14 residues. V dropped 7 bases and J dropped 0 bases, with 13 bases sitting between them. Germline values: CDR1 LNHDA, CDR2 SQIVND (reference sequence). CDR3 region: CASKGRGYSYEQYF. CDR3 in DNA: TGTGCCAGTAAAGGGCGGGGCTACTCCTACGAGCAGTACTTC.

This chain links TRBV2 with TRBJ2-2, with 11 bases matching TRBD1. Germline V gene sequence: CDR1 SNHLY, CDR2 FYNNEI. This CDR3 is built from 15 residues. The V and J ends lost 7 bases and 7 bases, in that order; junction bases with no gene match: 8. CDR3 loop: CASNTGTGGIGELFF. The CDR3 coding sequence is TGTGCCAGCAATACCGGGACAGGGGGAATCGGGGAGCTGTTTTTT.

The V call is TRBV27, the J call TRBJ2-7; the D gene is possibly TRBD1 (6 bases). The CDR3 is 15 amino acids. The V gene lost 3 bases and the J gene lost 0 bases, with 12 bases spanning the gap. Germline V gene sequence: CDR1 MNHEY, CDR2 SMNVEV (reference sequence). For the CDR3, the DNA is TGTGCCAGCAGTTTTACAGGGACCCCCTCCTACGAGCAGTACTTC. Its translation: CASSFTGTPSYEQYF.

V usage is TRBV10-2 and J usage is TRBJ1-2, with D possibly TRBD1 on 5 matching bases. V was clipped by 1 base and J by 4 bases, with 13 bases between them. Germline V gene lookup returns CDR1 WSHSY and CDR2 SAAADI. CDR3 length: 15 residues. The chain's CDR3 is CASSEFREGSYGYTF. CDR3 nucleotide sequence: TGCGCCAGCAGTGAGTTTAGGGAGGGGAGCTATGGCTACACCTTC.

V usage is TRBV7-9 and J usage is TRBJ2-7, with D maybe TRBD2 (6 bases). From germline, CDR1 is SEHNR and CDR2 FQNEAQ (reference sequence). CDR3 length: 15 residues. Trimming pared 1 base from V and 3 bases from J, leaving 13 bases between. In DNA, the CDR3 is TGTGCCAGCAGCTTAGTTGGGGGGTCCGGCTACGAGCAGTACTTC. Protein product: CASSLVGGSGYEQYF. Full variable domain (missing parts from reference TRBV7-9 and TRBJ2-7): DTGVSQNPRHKITKRGQNVTFRCDPISEHNRLYWYRQTLGQGPEFLTYFQNEAQLEKSRLLSDRFSAERPKGSFSTLEIQRTEQGDSAMYLCASSLVGGSGYEQYFGPGTRLTVT.

This clone was observed once. The rearrangement links TRBV6-5 to TRBJ1-3; 7 nucleotides agree with TRBD1. The V gene end was trimmed by 2 bases and the J gene end by 2 bases; junction bases not matched to a gene: 0. CDR1 and CDR2 (germline): MNHEY, SVGAGI. The CDR3 length is 14 residues. Here the CDR3 reads CASSYDRAGNTIYF. The DNA of the CDR3 is TGTGCCAGCAGTTACGACAGGGCTGGAAACACCATATATTTT.

This clone was detected a few times. The V call is TRBV4-1, the J call TRBJ2-3; 12 bases are a match to TRBD2. Looked up from germline, CDR1 is MGHRA and CDR2 is YSYEKL. This CDR3 region has 18 residues. V was clipped by 4 bases and J by 1 base; unmatched bases: 9. The CDR3 nucleotides read TGCGCCAGCAGCCGGCGGCTAGCGGGGGGGCGAGGCACAGATACGCAGTATTTT. Translation: CASSRRLAGGRGTDTQYF.

The chain couples TRBV2 to TRBJ2-1; D unclear. Looked up from germline, CDR1 is SNHLY and CDR2 is FYNNEI. The CDR3 covers 11 residues. Trimming stripped 7 bases from V and 7 bases from J, with 8 bases between. CDR3 sequence: CASKLFNEQFF. The DNA for the CDR3 is TGTGCCAGCAAGCTGTTTAATGAGCAGTTCTTC.

J is TRBJ2-1 and V is TRBV6-6; 8 bases match TRBD2. Trimming took 6 bases from V and 0 from J; bases not matched to a gene: 4. Germline CDR1 and CDR2: MNHNY and SVGAGI (reference sequence). The CDR3 totals 15 residues. The CDR3 sequence is CASSRGGSSYNEQFF. The CDR3 coding sequence is TGTGCCAGCAGCCGGGGGGGGAGCTCCTACAATGAGCAGTTCTTC.